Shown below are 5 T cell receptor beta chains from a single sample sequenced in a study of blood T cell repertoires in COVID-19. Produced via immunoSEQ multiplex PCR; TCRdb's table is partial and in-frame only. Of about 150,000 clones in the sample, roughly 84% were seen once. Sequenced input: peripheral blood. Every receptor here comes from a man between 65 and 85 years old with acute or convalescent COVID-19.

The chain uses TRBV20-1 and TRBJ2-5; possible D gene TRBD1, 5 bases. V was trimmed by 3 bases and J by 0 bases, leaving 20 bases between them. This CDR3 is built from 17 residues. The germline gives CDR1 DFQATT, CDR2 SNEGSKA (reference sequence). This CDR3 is CSASYGHLSLNQETQYF. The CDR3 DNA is TGCAGTGCTAGTTACGGACACCTTTCATTAAACCAAGAGACCCAGTACTTC.

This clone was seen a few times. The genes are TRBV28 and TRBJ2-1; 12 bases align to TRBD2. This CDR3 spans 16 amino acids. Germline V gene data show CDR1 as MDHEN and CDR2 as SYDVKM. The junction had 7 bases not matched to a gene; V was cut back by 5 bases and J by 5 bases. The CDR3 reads CASSLPSGGGHNEQFF. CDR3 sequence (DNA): TGTGCCAGCAGTCTCCCTAGCGGGGGGGGGCACAATGAGCAGTTCTTC.

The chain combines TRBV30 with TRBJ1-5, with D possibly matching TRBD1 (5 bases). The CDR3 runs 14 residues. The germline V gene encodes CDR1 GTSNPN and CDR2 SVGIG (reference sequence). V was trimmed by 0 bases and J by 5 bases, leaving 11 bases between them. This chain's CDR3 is CAWSVGLGDQPQHF. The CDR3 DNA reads TGTGCCTGGAGTGTGGGGTTAGGGGATCAGCCCCAGCATTTT.

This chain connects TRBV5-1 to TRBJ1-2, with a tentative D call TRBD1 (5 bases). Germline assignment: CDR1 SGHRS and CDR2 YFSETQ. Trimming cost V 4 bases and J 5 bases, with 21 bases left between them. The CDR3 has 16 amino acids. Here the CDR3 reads CASSPRGSVGLYGYTF. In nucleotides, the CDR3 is TGCGCCAGCAGCCCGAGAGGTAGCGTGGGACTTTATGGCTACACCTTC.

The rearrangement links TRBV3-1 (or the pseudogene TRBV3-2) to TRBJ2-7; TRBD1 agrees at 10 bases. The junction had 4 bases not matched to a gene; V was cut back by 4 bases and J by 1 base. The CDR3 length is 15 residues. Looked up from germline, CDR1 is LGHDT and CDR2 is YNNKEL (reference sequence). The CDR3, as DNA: TGTGCCAGCAGCCCTTGGACAGGGGGTTCCTACGAGCAGTACTTC. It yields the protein CASSPWTGGSYEQYF.